Following are 8 T cell receptor beta chains from one sample sequenced in a study of shared clonotypes between healthy human individuals. Here immunoSEQ multiplex PCR was the method, and the copy in TCRdb shows in-frame clones only, minus some. The sample lists 1 million to 1.3 million clones; about 80% were seen once. The sample taken for sequencing was memory CD4+ T cells from PBMCs. The subset was: CD45RA-negative fraction. The source of these receptors is a man aged 18 to 29 in good health. Some clones in this sample may be carry-over from other donors' samples.

The rearrangement links TRBV28 to TRBJ1-1; no clear D gene. V gave up 5 bases and J gave up 8 bases, with 27 bases separating them. Germline lookup yields CDR1 MDHEN and CDR2 SYDVKM. CDR3 size: 17 residues. The CDR3 loop is CASSVHPGSGRVREAFF. The DNA of the CDR3 is TGTGCCAGCAGTGTTCATCCAGGATCCGGAAGGGTACGCGAAGCTTTCTTT.

This clone was detected a few times. The rearrangement uses TRBV7-9 and TRBJ1-1; D may be TRBD1 (6 bases). CDR1 SEHNR and CDR2 FQNEAQ come from the germline V gene (reference sequence). V lost 3 bases, J lost 6 bases, and 14 bases lay in between. The CDR3 extends over 14 amino acids. CDR3 sequence reads: CASSFWAGDAEAFF. The DNA of the CDR3 is TGTGCCAGCAGCTTTTGGGCAGGGGACGCTGAAGCTTTCTTT.

The chain links TRBV4-2 to TRBJ1-1; D is unclear. CDR3 length: 13 amino acids. V gave up 0 bases and J gave up 10 bases, with 12 bases separating them. Germline CDR1 and CDR2: LGHNA and YNFKEQ. The CDR3 reads CASSQDSTIGAFF. The CDR3 DNA is TGTGCCAGCAGCCAAGATAGTACTATCGGAGCTTTCTTT.

The rearrangement links TRBV7-9 to TRBJ2-7, with D perhaps matching TRBD1 (6 bases). CDR1 SEHNR and CDR2 FQNEAQ come from the germline V gene (reference sequence). The CDR3 totals 15 residues. V shed 4 bases and J shed 6 bases, with 19 bases lying between them. The CDR3 reads CASSYTGKFLVEQYF. CDR3 bases: TGTGCCAGCAGCTATACAGGGAAGTTCTTGGTCGAGCAGTACTTC.

This clone was seen a few times. The chain employs TRBV7-9 and TRBJ2-7, with D unresolved. Germline V gene lookup returns CDR1 SEHNR and CDR2 FQNEAQ (reference sequence). The V end lost 5 bases, the J end lost 4 bases, and 6 bases lay between the germline ends. The CDR3 consists of 11 residues. This chain's CDR3 is CASSRYYEQYF. The CDR3 coding sequence is TGTGCCAGCAGCCGATATTACGAGCAGTACTTC.

This clone showed up just once. The J gene is TRBJ2-7, the V gene TRBV19; 9 nucleotides agree with TRBD1. V lost 5 bases, J lost 5 bases, and 10 bases stayed unmatched. CDR1 and CDR2 (germline): LNHDA, SQIVND (reference sequence). The CDR3 totals 15 residues. CDR3 residues: CASSSRWDREHEQYF. The CDR3 region has the DNA TGTGCCAGTAGTTCTCGGTGGGACAGGGAGCACGAGCAGTACTTC.

This sequence joins TRBV15 and TRBJ2-3, with no clear D. The CDR3 is 11 residues long. CDR1 LNHNV and CDR2 YYDKDF come from the germline V gene (reference sequence). Deletions cut 9 bases from V and 4 bases from J, with 8 bases between. The CDR3 reads CATGFADTQYF. The CDR3 DNA reads as TGTGCCACGGGATTCGCAGATACGCAGTATTTT.

The rearrangement uses TRBV5-1 and TRBJ1-1; D uncertain. Germline V lookup: CDR1 SGHRS, CDR2 YFSETQ. The CDR3 length is 15 residues. Trimming took off 3 bases at V and 4 bases at J, with 16 bases between the two ends. This CDR3 is CASSYTAVGSTEAFF. In DNA form, the CDR3 reads TGCGCCAGCAGCTATACGGCGGTGGGGAGCACTGAAGCTTTCTTT.